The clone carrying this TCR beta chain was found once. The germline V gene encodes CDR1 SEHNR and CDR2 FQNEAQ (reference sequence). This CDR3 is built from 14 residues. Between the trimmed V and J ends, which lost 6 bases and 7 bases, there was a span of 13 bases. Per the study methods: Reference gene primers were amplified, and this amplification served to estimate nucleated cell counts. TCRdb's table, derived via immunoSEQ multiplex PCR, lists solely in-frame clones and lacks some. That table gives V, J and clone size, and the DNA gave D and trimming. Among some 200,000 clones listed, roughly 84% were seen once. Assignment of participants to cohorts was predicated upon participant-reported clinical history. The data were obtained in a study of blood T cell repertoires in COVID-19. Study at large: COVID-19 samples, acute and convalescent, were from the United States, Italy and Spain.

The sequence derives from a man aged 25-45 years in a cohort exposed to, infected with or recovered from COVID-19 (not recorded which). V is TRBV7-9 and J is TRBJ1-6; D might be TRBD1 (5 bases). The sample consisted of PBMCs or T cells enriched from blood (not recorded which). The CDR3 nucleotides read TGTGCCAGCAGTCGGGACGGGGGGAATTCACCCCTCCACTTT. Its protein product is CASSRDGGNSPLHF.